This TCR beta chain stems from a study of blood T cell repertoires in COVID-19. About the research overall: Sample material is recorded as cDNA or gDNA derived from T cells, B-cell-depleted T cells, or PBMCs.

Original processing notes: Amplification from reference gene primers served as the basis for estimated nucleated cell counts. Assay used: immunoSEQ multiplex PCR; TCRdb lists only in-frame clones, some missing. V, J and clone size derive from that table, while D and trimming were established from the DNA sequence. This sample has hundreds of thousands of clones; just under 90% occur once, and the top ten carry roughly a tenth. The germline CDR1 and CDR2 sequences are LGHDT and YNNKEL (reference sequence). V was shortened by 1 base and J by 0 bases, with 16 bases between the two germline ends. CDR3 length equals 19 residues. Clinical history reported by participants formed the basis on which cohorts were assigned. Cohort 3 recovery required two negative PCRs, clearance, or symptom resolution. With respect to this clone: This CDR3 is also generated by other DNA sequences in the sample.

The TCR sequence derives from a woman in her fifties or sixties who had recovered from COVID-19. Sequencing input: PBMCs or T cells enriched from blood (not recorded which). The V gene is TRBV3-1 (or the pseudogene TRBV3-2), the J gene TRBJ1-6, with no clear D. DNA of the CDR3: TGTGCCAGCAGCCAAGTGGTTGGGCAGACGAGCTCCTATAATTCACCCCTCCACTTT. It is translated as CASSQVVGQTSSYNSPLHF.